A selection of T cell receptor beta chains follows, all from one sample in a study of shared clonotypes between healthy human individuals. Method: immunoSEQ multiplex PCR; TCRdb's copy keeps in-frame clones and lacks some. The sample carries millions of clones, less than 95% recorded once. Sequencing input: naive CD8+ T cells sorted from blood. The receptors originated from a man aged 18 to 30 in good health. CDR3s include the opening cysteine and the closing phenylalanine or tryptophan. Each record gives: CDR3 length, V gene, J gene, CDR3 protein.

len: 18
v_gene: TRBV7-9
j_gene: TRBJ1-4
CDR3aa: CASSSTRRDRGTNEKLFF

len: 13
v_gene: TRBV10-2
j_gene: TRBJ2-2
CDR3aa: CASTAAGTGELFF

len: 14
v_gene: TRBV28
j_gene: TRBJ1-1
CDR3aa: CASTPQGFDTEAFF

len: 16
v_gene: TRBV11-2
j_gene: TRBJ2-1
CDR3aa: CASSSGGGKSYNEQFF

len: 15
v_gene: TRBV19
j_gene: TRBJ2-7
CDR3aa: CASSIHRDYLYEQYF

len: 16
v_gene: TRBV27
j_gene: TRBJ1-6
CDR3aa: CASSVEQGSYNSPLHF

len: 15
v_gene: TRBV7-9
j_gene: TRBJ2-1
CDR3aa: CASSLASGFYNEQFF

len: 15
v_gene: TRBV7-6
j_gene: TRBJ2-7
CDR3aa: CASSLRLADYYEQYF

len: 14
v_gene: TRBV29-1
j_gene: TRBJ2-7
CDR3aa: CSVAGDRVSDEQYF

len: 14
v_gene: TRBV30
j_gene: TRBJ2-1
CDR3aa: CAWSPGTLYNEQFF

len: 13
v_gene: TRBV5-4
j_gene: TRBJ2-1
CDR3aa: CASVGPSYNEQFF

len: 16
v_gene: TRBV4-3
j_gene: TRBJ1-1
CDR3aa: CASSQGAGGRNTEAFF

len: 13
v_gene: TRBV5-1
j_gene: TRBJ2-7
CDR3aa: CASSLDEAYEQYF

len: 17
v_gene: TRBV14
j_gene: TRBJ2-2
CDR3aa: CASSQFPLAGVTGELFF

len: 14
v_gene: TRBV27
j_gene: TRBJ1-6
CDR3aa: CASSWGQGSSPLHF

len: 16
v_gene: TRBV6-1
j_gene: TRBJ1-5
CDR3aa: CASSEEDSYLGQPQHF

len: 16
v_gene: TRBV7-9
j_gene: TRBJ1-4
CDR3aa: CASSLLGRAGEEKLFF

len: 15
v_gene: TRBV7-7
j_gene: TRBJ2-5
CDR3aa: CASSRGTSGQETQYF

len: 17
v_gene: TRBV4-1
j_gene: TRBJ1-2
CDR3aa: CASSFRDSYPANYGYTF